This entry concerns a single TCR beta chain. Its antigen is as yet unknown. Clones were read by immunoSEQ multiplex PCR, and TCRdb kept only the in-frame ones, dropping some. Of about 130,000 clones detected, 90% appear once; the ten largest clones hold about 7%. This sample stems from a study of T cell responses to AZD1222 COVID-19 vaccine. Study-wide context: Analyses pooled second doses at about 4 or about 12 weeks.

The study, taken as a whole, reports: A mostly white British donor set with more females was recruited, and clonal diversity was possibly underestimated. Sampling captured repertoires only after the peak T cell response. CD4 TCRs covered the whole spike, strongest at regions 160-218 and 743-854.

This sequence was found in an adult in good health. The sequencing used peripheral blood, collected on day 0 of AZD1222 vaccination.

The CDR3, as DNA: TGTGCCAGCAGCCTGACAGATAGCAATCAGCCCCAGCATTTT. It codes for CASSLTDSNQPQHF. The rearrangement links TRBV6-2 or TRBV6-3 to TRBJ1-5; tentatively, D is TRBD1 (5 bases). In germline, CDR1 is MNHEY, CDR2 SVGEGT. The V and J ends lost 6 bases and 0 bases respectively, with 9 bases between them. This CDR3 has 14 residues.